This TCR beta chain is drawn from a study of T cell responses to AZD1222 COVID-19 vaccine. This table comes from immunoSEQ multiplex PCR, and its TCRdb copy is limited to in-frame clones, with some not included. In the table there are 110,000 to 150,000 clones, about 93% of which are singletons. Study-wide points: Spike-specific TCR breadth and depth rose after two AZD1222 doses.

This CDR3 is 13 amino acids long. Unmatched junction bases numbered 4, after V lost 4 bases and J lost 8 bases. Looked up from germline, CDR1 is LGHDT and CDR2 is YNNKEL (reference sequence). Turning to this clone: Its target is not known.

The chain carries TRBV3-1 (or the pseudogene TRBV3-2) and TRBJ2-1, with 8 bases that match TRBD2. The TCR originated in an adult in good health. The specimen comprised peripheral blood, sampled on day 0 of AZD1222 vaccination. CDR3 coding DNA: TGTGCCAGCAGCCCCGGACTAGCTGATGAGCAGTTCTTC. Protein sequence: CASSPGLADEQFF.